The clone carrying this T cell receptor (beta chain) was observed at least ten times. Its antigen remains unknown. The data were taken from a study of T cells in Graves' hyperthyroidism and ophthalmopathy. Notes on the study in general: Median prediction lead before ophthalmopathy onset was roughly 6 months with the model.

Stable disease denoted Graves' hyperthyroidism without ophthalmopathy progression within 18 months. Cells are PBMCs isolated from 10 ml of fresh blood. The CDR3 regions of TCR beta were amplified from RNA transcripts. With the HTBI primer set, the TCR CDR3 went through a first round of RT-PCR. In TCRdb, the multiplex PCR reads were re-called with MiXCR into one record per CDR3 protein. The sample has tens of thousands of distinct CDR3 sequences; roughly 46% are singletons. Germline values: CDR1 MNHEY, CDR2 SVGAGI. V was pared by 2 bases and J by 9 bases, with 11 bases between. The CDR3 totals 13 residues.

Sequenced material: blood. The sequence came from a woman younger than 45 with Graves' hyperthyroidism. V and J are TRBV6-5 and TRBJ1-5; D gene unclear. The CDR3 region has the DNA TGTGCCAGCAGTTACGGGGTTCGGGGGCCCCAGCATTTT. Its protein is CASSYGVRGPQHF.